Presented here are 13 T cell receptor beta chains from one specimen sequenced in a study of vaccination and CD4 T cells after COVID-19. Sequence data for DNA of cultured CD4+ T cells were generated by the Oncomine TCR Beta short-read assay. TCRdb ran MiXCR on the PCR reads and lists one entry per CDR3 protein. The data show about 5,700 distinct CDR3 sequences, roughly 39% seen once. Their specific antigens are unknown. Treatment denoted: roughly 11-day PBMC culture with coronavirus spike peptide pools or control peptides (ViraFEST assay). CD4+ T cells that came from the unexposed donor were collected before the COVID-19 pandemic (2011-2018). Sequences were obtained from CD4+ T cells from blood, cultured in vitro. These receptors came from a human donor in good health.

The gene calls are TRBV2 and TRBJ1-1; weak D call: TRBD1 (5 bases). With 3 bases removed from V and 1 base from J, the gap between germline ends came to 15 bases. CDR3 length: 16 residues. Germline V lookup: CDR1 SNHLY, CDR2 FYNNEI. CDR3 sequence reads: CASSEGVSGPNTEAFF. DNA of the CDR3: TGTGCCAGCAGTGAGGGGGTTTCAGGACCGAACACTGAAGCTTTCTTT.

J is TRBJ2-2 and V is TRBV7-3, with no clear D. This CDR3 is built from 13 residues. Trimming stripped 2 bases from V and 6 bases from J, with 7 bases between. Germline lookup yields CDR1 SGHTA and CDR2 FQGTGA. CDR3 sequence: CASSLGTPGELFF. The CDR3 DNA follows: TGTGCCAGCAGCTTAGGTACCCCCGGGGAGCTGTTTTTT.

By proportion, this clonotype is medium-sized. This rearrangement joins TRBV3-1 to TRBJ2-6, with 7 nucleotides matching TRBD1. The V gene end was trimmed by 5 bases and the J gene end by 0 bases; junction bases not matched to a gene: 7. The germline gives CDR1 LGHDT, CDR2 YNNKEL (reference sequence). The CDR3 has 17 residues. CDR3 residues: CASSIGTVGSGANVLTF. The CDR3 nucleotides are TGTGCCAGCAGCATCGGGACAGTTGGCTCTGGGGCCAACGTCCTGACTTTC.

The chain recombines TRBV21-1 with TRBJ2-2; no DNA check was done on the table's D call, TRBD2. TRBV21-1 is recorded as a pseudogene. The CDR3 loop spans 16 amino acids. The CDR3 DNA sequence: TGTGCCAGCAGCAAAGAAAGGGAGTGGTACACCGGGGAGCTGTTTTTT. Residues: CASSKEREWYTGELFF.

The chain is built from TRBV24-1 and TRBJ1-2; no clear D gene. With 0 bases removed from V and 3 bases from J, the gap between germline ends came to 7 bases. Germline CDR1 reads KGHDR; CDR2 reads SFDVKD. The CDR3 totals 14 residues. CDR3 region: CATSDLSQDYGYTF. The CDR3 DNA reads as TGTGCCACCAGTGATTTGTCGCAGGACTATGGCTACACCTTC.

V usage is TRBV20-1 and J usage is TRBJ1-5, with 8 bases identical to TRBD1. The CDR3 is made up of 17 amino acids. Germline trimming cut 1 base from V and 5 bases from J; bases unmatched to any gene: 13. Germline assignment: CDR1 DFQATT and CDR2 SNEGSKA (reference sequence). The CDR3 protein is CSARGSGGILGDQPQHF. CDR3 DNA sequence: TGCAGTGCTAGAGGGTCAGGGGGCATTCTCGGGGATCAGCCCCAGCATTTT.

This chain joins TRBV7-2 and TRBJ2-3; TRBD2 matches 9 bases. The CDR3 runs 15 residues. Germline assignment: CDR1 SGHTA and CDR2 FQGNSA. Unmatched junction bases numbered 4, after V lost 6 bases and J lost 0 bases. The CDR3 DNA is TGTGCCAGCAGTCCCGGACTAGCGAGCACAGATACGCAGTATTTT. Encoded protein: CASSPGLASTDTQYF.

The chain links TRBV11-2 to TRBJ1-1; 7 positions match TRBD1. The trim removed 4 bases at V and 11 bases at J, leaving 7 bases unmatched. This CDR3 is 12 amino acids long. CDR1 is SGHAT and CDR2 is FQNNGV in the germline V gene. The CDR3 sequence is CASSYRGGFAFF. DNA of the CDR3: TGTGCCAGCAGCTACAGGGGAGGATTCGCTTTCTTT.

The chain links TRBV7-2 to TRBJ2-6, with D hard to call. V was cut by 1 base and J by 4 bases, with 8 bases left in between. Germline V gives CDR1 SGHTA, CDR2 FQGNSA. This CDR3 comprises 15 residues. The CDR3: CASSLESTGANVLTF. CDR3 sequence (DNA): TGTGCCAGCAGCTTAGAGAGTACAGGGGCCAACGTCCTGACTTTC.

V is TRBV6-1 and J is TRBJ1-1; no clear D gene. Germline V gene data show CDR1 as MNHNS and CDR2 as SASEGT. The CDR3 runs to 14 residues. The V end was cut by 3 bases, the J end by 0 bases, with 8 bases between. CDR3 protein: CASSDNPVNTEAFF. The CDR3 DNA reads TGTGCCAGCAGTGACAACCCGGTGAACACTGAAGCTTTCTTT.

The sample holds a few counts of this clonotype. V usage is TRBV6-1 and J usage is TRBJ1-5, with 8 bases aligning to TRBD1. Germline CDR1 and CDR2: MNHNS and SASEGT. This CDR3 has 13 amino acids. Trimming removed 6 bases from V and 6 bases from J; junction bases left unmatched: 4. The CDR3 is CASSHRGGQPQHF. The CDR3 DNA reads TGTGCCAGCAGCCACAGGGGGGGTCAGCCCCAGCATTTT.

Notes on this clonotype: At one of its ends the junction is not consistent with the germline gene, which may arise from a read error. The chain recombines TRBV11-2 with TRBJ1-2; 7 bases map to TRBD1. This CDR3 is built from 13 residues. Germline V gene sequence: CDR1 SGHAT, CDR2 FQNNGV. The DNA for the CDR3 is TGTGCCAGCAGCCTAGACAGGGCGCATGGCTACACCTTC. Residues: CASSLDRAHGYTF.

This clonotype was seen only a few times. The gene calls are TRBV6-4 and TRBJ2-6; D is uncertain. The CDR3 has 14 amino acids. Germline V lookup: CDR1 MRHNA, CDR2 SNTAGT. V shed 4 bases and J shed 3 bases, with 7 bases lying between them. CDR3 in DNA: TGTGCCAGCAGTGCCCTCGGTGGGGCCAACGTCCTGACTTTC. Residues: CASSALGGANVLTF.